Given below is one TCR beta chain in context. The data were obtained in a study of blood T cell repertoires in COVID-19. At the level of the study: The analysed material was cDNA or gDNA that came from T cells, B-cell-depleted T cells, or PBMCs.

V was trimmed by 5 bases and J by 3 bases, leaving 17 bases between them. Germline assignment: CDR1 MNHEY and CDR2 SVGAGI. This CDR3 region has 15 residues. As processed by the authors: Amplification of reference gene primers was used by the study to estimate nucleated cell counts. TCRdb's table, derived via immunoSEQ multiplex PCR, lists solely in-frame clones and lacks some. V, J and clone size are taken as reported in that table, and D and trimming were inferred from the DNA itself. The repertoire holds some 400,000 clones, with over 75% as singletons. Two negative PCRs, clearance, or symptom resolution had been documented for recovered Cohort 3 donors.

Sequencing was performed on PBMCs or T cells enriched from blood (not recorded which). This clonotype originated in a young man who had recovered from COVID-19. The chain couples TRBV6-5 to TRBJ2-7; D might be TRBD2 (7 bases). Here the CDR3 DNA reads TGTGCCAGCAGTAAACTAAGGGGGGGGGACTACGAGCAGTACTTC. This encodes CASSKLRGGDYEQYF.